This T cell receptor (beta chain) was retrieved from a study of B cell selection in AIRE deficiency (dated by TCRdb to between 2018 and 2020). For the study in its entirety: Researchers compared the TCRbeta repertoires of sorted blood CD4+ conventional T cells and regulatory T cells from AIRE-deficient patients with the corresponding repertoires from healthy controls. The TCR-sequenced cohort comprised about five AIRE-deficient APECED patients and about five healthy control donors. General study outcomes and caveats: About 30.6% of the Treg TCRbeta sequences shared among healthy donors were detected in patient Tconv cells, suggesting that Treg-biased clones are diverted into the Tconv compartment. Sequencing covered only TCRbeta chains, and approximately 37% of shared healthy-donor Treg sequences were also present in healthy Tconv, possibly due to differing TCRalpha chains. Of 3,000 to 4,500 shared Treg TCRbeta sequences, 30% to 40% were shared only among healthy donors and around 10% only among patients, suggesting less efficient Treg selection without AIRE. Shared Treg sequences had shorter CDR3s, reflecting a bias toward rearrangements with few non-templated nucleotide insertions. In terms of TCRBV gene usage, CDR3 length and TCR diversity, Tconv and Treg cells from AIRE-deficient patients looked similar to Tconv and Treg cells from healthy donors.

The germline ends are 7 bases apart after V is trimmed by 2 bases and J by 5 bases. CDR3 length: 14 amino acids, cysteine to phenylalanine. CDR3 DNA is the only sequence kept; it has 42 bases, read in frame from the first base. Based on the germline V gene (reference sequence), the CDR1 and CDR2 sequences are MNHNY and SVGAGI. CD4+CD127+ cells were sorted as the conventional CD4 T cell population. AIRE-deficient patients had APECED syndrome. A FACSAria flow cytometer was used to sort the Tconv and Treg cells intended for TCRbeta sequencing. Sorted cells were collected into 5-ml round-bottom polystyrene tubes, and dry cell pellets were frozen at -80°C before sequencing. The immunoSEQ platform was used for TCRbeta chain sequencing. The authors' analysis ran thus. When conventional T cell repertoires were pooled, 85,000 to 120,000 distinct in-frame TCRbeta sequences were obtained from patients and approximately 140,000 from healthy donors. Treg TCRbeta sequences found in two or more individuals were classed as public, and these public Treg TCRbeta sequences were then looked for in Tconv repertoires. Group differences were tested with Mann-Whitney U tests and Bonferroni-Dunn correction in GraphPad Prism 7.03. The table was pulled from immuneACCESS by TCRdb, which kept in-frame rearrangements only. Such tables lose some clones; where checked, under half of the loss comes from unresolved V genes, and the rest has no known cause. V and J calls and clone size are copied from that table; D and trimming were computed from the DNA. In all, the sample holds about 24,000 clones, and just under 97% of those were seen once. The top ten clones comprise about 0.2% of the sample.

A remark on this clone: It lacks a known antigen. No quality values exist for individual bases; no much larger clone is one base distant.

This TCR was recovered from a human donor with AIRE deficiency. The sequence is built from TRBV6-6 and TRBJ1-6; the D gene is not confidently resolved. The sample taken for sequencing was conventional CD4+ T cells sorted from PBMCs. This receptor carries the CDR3 CASSYDGNNSPLHF. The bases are TGTGCCAGCAGTTACGACGGAAATAATTCACCCCTCCACTTT.